This TCR beta chain derives from a study of glioma-infiltrating T cells after dendritic cell vaccination (dated by TCRdb to the mid-2010s). Regarding the study in general: The cohort comprised about 15 glioblastoma patients from Phase I and II dendritic cell vaccination trials, 9 newly diagnosed and 6 with recurrent disease. Between about 2002 and 2013, the patients were given dendritic cell vaccination pulsed with autologous tumor lysate. To make the vaccine, monocyte-derived dendritic cells were cultured for 7 to 8 days with IL-4 and GM-CSF and then pulsed overnight with autologous tumor lysate. Three intradermal dendritic cell vaccine injections were administered to patients at biweekly intervals in the arm below the axilla. In glioblastoma patients vaccinated with dendritic cells, deep sequencing of TCR beta CDR3 regions served to measure tumor-infiltrating lymphocyte content and to compare repertoires between tumor and blood. Survival after dendritic cell vaccination was correlated with TCR sequencing metrics, such as TIL content and the overlap between tumor and blood repertoires. The full study reports these points: After dendritic cell vaccination, a higher estimated pretreatment TIL content predicted longer time to progression and overall survival. The cohort was small and heterogeneous, few patients had complete blood and tumor sets, and even fewer had initial-recurrent tumor pairs. No direct relationship between TCR clonality and survival was found, suggesting a diverse polyclonal response may matter. The response model built on TCR overlap across three groups was characterized as speculative, with prospective validation still needed.

Patients were selected on the basis of adequate residual fresh-frozen tumor tissue and more than two years of available survival data. None of the glioblastoma patients carried an isocitrate dehydrogenase mutation, although molecular status otherwise varied. PBMC collection took place before vaccination, two weeks after the third vaccination, and at tumor progression if progression occurred. The Qiagen DNeasy Blood extraction Kit was used to extract genomic DNA. Using the immunoSEQ assay, TCRB CDR3 regions were amplified from around 2 micrograms of genomic DNA, or from all available DNA when less than that was on hand. The multiplex PCR relied on 60 forward primers for TCR V beta segments and 13 reverse primers for J beta segments. To estimate reads per starting template, synthetic control templates were spiked into each sample at limiting dilution. Sequencing produced 87 bp reads on the Illumina HiSeq System. Under the source paper's analysis protocol: PCR and sequencing errors were removed by a nearest neighbor algorithm that merged closely related sequences. TCR overlap was defined as the percentage of unique tumor TCR beta sequences that were also found in the peripheral blood of the same patient. Drawn from immuneACCESS, this table holds only the in-frame rearrangements with V and J called that TCRdb kept. Clones are partly lost; checked studies trace under half to an unresolved V gene and leave the rest unexplained. For V, J and clone size, that table is used; D and trimming come from the DNA. The sample table lists 93,000 or so clones, more than 80% of them with a count of one. Of the sample, over 9.5% falls within the top ten clones.

Taken from the germline V gene, the CDR1 and CDR2 loops are SNHLY and FYNNEI. Trimming takes 6 bases from V and 8 bases from J, and the germline ends sit 25 bases apart. From the cysteine up to the phenylalanine, the CDR3 has a length of 16 residues. This entry keeps only the CDR3 DNA: 48 bases, framed from base 1. A word on this clone: Its antigen target is currently unknown. Base qualities are not at hand, and no much larger clone is one base apart.

This clonotype originated in a human donor with glioblastoma. Rearrangement joined TRBV2 to TRBJ1-2, with a weak D call of TRBD1 (5 bases match). This material consisted of blood, taken before dendritic cell vaccination. The CDR3 protein sequence reads: CASREPLRLLGGGYTF. The bases read TGTGCCAGCAGAGAGCCCCTCCGGTTGTTGGGGGGAGGCTACACCTTC.